These 8 T cell receptor beta chains share one sample of origin, sequenced in a study of radiotherapy plus CTLA-4 blockade in lung cancer. This table comes from immunoSEQ multiplex PCR, and its TCRdb copy is limited to in-frame clones, with some not included. The data contain about 100,000 clones, about 83% of them singletons. The input for sequencing was peripheral blood, taken from a patient treated with radiotherapy plus ipilimumab. The receptor source for this set is a human donor with non-small cell lung cancer who had stable disease on radiotherapy plus ipilimumab.

This chain joins TRBV5-1 and TRBJ2-7; 9 bases agree with TRBD1. V lost 4 bases, J lost 0 bases, and 14 bases stayed unmatched. Germline V gene lookup returns CDR1 SGHRS and CDR2 YFSETQ. This CDR3 spans 18 amino acids. Written as DNA, the CDR3 is TGCGCCAGCAGCCTCGGGGACAGGGCCCTTGTTAGCTCCTACGAGCAGTACTTC. It specifies CASSLGDRALVSSYEQYF.

The gene calls are TRBV9 and TRBJ1-3; unclear D gene. Looked up from germline, CDR1 is SGDLS and CDR2 is YYNGEE. Deletions cut 0 bases from V and 3 bases from J, with 7 bases between. This CDR3 is built from 14 residues. CDR3 protein: CASSVAEFGNTIYF. CDR3 coding DNA: TGTGCCAGCAGCGTAGCAGAATTTGGAAACACCATATATTTT.

The V call is TRBV7-2, the J call TRBJ2-1; D tentatively fits TRBD1 or TRBD2 (5 bases each). Germline CDR1 and CDR2: SGHTA and FQGNSA. V was shortened by 5 bases and J by 9 bases, with 20 bases between the two germline ends. The CDR3 is 15 amino acids. CDR3 nucleotides: TGTGCCAGCAGCGGACAAGGGGACCTACTTTCTGAGCAGTTCTTC. As protein: CASSGQGDLLSEQFF.

This rearrangement joins TRBV4-2 to TRBJ1-4; 7 bases map to TRBD1. The germline CDR1 and CDR2 sequences are LGHNA and YNFKEQ. CDR3 length: 16 residues. Losses at the gene ends were 0 bases for V and 5 bases for J; bases not matched to a gene: 6. CDR3 nucleotides: TGTGCCAGCAGCCAAGATCGGGACAGTATGAATGAAAAACTGTTTTTT. It translates to CASSQDRDSMNEKLFF.

This chain uses TRBV7-9 with TRBJ2-7; 7 bases are a match to TRBD1. J lost 0 bases, V lost 5 bases, and 10 bases had no gene match. This CDR3 is built from 16 residues. Germline assignment: CDR1 SEHNR and CDR2 FQNEAQ (reference sequence). CDR3 nucleotide sequence: TGTGCCAGCAGCCAATCCTCCGGGACAGTCTCCTACGAGCAGTACTTC. This sequence encodes CASSQSSGTVSYEQYF.

The V gene is TRBV28, the J gene TRBJ2-7, with TRBD1 matching 7 bases. In germline, CDR1 is MDHEN, CDR2 SYDVKM. V shed 5 bases, J shed 3 bases, and the junction held 7 bases outside the gene matches. This CDR3 region has 14 residues. CDR3 sequence: CASSLRQGNYEQYF. The CDR3 region has the DNA TGTGCCAGCAGTCTCCGACAGGGAAACTACGAGCAGTACTTC.

The genes are TRBV7-9 and TRBJ2-4; 8 positions match TRBD1. CDR1 is SEHNR, CDR2 FQNEAQ, per germline (reference sequence). The V and J ends lost 0 bases and 6 bases, in that order; junction bases with no gene match: 4. This CDR3 has 15 residues. CDR3 sequence (DNA): TGTGCCAGCAGCTTAGCGGGACAGGCGAGAAACATTCAGTACTTC. Amino acid sequence: CASSLAGQARNIQYF.

V gene TRBV18 combines with J gene TRBJ2-3, with a tentative D call TRBD1 (6 bases). CDR1 and CDR2 from the germline V gene are KGHSH and LQKENI. This CDR3 comprises 15 residues. V lost 1 base, J lost 3 bases, and 11 bases lay in between. CDR3 loop: CASSPLAGATDTQYF. The CDR3, as DNA: TGTGCCAGCTCACCACTGGCAGGGGCGACAGATACGCAGTATTTT.